The 2 T cell receptor beta chains listed next were all sequenced from one sample in a study of Ad26.COV2.S vaccination and SARS-CoV-2 variants listed by TCRdb under 2021. Library preparation employed the immunoSEQ multiplex PCR assay. Entries here come from immuneACCESS through TCRdb and include only in-frame sequences with V and J called. Some clones fail to appear in such tables; in the studies checked, an unresolved V gene covers under half of the shortfall, and the cause of the remainder is unknown. The sample table shows some 520,000 clones, and 87% are seen once. The leading ten clones occupy more than 10% of the sample. The treatment or condition label, as the study defines it: 15 to 20 received Ad26.COV2.S at low or high dose, single or two shots; roughly five received placebo; per-sample allocation not given. Repertoires of vaccine and placebo recipients were sequenced from samples collected on day 63 after the first injection.

Material: peripheral blood, obtained in a trial of Ad26.COV2.S vaccine versus placebo. The receptors come from a person between 18 and 65 years old who received the Ad26.COV2.S COVID-19 vaccine or a placebo.

This clone came up a few times. The V and J genes are TRBV24-1 and TRBJ1-2, with D perhaps matching TRBD1 (5 bases). Germline V CDR1 and CDR2: KGHDR, SFDVKD. The CDR3 contains 14 residues. V was trimmed by 5 bases and J by 3 bases, leaving 12 bases between them. DNA of the CDR3: TGTGCCACCAGTGGGGGAGGAGGGGACTATGGCTACACCTTC. It translates to CATSGGGGDYGYTF.

This sequence joins TRBV19 and TRBJ2-1; D is possibly TRBD1 or TRBD2 (5 bases each). Germline values: CDR1 LNHDA, CDR2 SQIVND (reference sequence). The CDR3 contains 13 residues. V was pared by 6 bases and J by 5 bases, with 11 bases between. CDR3 in amino acids: CASRPGPDNEQFF. In nucleotides, the CDR3 is TGTGCCAGTAGACCGGGACCGGACAATGAGCAGTTCTTC.